The present TCR beta chain was sequenced within a study of chemoradiotherapy in HPV16-positive cancers. The method was immunoSEQ multiplex PCR; TCRdb's version includes in-frame clones alone and lacks a portion of them. The sample holds 25,000 to 30,000 clones, about 90% seen once. Trimming shortened V by 3 bases and J by 0 bases, and 15 bases separated the two germline ends. The CDR3 is 16 residues long. The germline V gene has CDR1 SGHRS and CDR2 YFSETQ. Sequencing was performed on blood, taken from a patient who underwent chemoradiotherapy. The rearrangement uses TRBV5-1 and TRBJ1-2, with TRBD1 as a possible D gene (5 bases). This sequence originates from a human donor with HPV-associated anogenital cancer. CDR3 sequence: CASSYDRATTNYGYTF. The CDR3 bases are TGCGCCAGCAGCTACGACAGAGCCACAACTAACTATGGCTACACCTTC.